This TCR beta chain was identified in a study of type 1 and type 2 diabetes patients. As for the study in general: Donors were type 1 diabetes, type 2 diabetes, or nondiabetic controls. From PBMCs, CD4+ and CD8+ T cells were isolated by magnetic microbeads. Whole-study results and caveats: Type 2 diabetes and control V and J usage correlated highly, roughly 0.97.

Each diabetic donor fulfilled classification criteria for either type 1 or type 2. This clonotype has only a few counts. As yet, its antigen is unknown. PCR was run on genomic DNA. The TCR beta CDR3 region was amplified using 30 forward and 13 reverse primers. TCRdb itself ran the multiplex PCR reads through MiXCR, one entry per CDR3 protein. The table lists 280,000 or so distinct CDR3 sequences, roughly 44% of them singletons. The germline V and J ends were trimmed by 4 bases and 2 bases, with 11 bases remaining between them. Germline CDR1 SGHDN, CDR2 FVKESK. The length of the CDR3 is 14 residues. The TCR comes from a man aged 18 to 29 with type 2 diabetes. Sequenced: peripheral blood mononuclear cells (PBMCs). V gene TRBV14 combines with J gene TRBJ1-1, with unresolved D. The CDR3 reads CASSRGFGNTEAFF. The CDR3 bases are TGTGCCAGCAGCCGAGGGTTCGGTAACACTGAAGCTTTCTTT.